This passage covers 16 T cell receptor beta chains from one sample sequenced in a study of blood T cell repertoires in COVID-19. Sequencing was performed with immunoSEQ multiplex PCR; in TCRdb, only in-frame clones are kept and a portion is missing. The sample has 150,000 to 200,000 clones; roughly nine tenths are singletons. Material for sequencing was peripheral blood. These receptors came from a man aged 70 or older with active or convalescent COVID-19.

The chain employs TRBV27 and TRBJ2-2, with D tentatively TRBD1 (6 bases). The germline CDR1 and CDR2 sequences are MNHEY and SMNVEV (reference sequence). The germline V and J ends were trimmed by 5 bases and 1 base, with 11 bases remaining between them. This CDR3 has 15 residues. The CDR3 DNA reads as TGTGCCAGCAGTCTATACAGGGAGAACACCGGGGAGCTGTTTTTT. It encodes CASSLYRENTGELFF.

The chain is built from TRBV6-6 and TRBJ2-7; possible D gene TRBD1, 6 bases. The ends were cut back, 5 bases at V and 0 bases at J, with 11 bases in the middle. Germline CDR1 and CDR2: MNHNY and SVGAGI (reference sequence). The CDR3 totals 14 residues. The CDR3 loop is CASSQGTISYEQYF. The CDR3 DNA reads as TGTGCCAGCAGTCAGGGGACAATCTCCTACGAGCAGTACTTC.

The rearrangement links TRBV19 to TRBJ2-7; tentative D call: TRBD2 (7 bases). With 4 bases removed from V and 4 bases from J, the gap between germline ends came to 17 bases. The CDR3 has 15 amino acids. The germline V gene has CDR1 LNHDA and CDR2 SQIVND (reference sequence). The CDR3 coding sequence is TGTGCCAGTAGTACAGGACTAGGGGGAGTATACGAGCAGTACTTC. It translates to CASSTGLGGVYEQYF.

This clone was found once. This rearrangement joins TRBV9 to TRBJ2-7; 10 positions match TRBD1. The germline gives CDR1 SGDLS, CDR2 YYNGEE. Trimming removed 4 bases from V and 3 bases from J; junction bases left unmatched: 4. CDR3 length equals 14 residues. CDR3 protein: CASSPGQGHYEQYF. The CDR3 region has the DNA TGTGCCAGCAGCCCGGGACAGGGGCACTACGAGCAGTACTTC.

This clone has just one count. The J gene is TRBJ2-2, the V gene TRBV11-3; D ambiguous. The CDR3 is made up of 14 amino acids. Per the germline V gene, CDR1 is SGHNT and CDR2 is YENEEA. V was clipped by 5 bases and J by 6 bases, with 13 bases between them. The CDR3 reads CASSGDPVAGELFF. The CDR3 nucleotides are TGTGCCAGCAGCGGAGACCCGGTCGCCGGGGAGCTGTTTTTT.

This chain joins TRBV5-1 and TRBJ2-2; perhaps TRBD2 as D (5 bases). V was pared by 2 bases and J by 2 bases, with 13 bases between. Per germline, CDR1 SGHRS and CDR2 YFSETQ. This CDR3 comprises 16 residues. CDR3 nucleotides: TGCGCCAGCAGCTTCGCACGGCCGGGAAACACCGGGGAGCTGTTTTTT. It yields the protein CASSFARPGNTGELFF.

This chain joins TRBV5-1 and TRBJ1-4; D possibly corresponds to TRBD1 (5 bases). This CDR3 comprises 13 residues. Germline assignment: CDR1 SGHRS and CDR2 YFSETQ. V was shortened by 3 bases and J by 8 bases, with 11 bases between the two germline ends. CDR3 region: CASSSRVGEKLFF. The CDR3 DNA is TGCGCCAGCAGCTCCAGGGTGGGGGAAAAACTGTTTTTT.

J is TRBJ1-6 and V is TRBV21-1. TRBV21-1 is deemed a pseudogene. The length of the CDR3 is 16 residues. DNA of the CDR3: TGTGCCAGCAGCAAGGTCCTGCGGCACTATAATTCACCCCTCCACTTT. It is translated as CASSKVLRHYNSPLHF.

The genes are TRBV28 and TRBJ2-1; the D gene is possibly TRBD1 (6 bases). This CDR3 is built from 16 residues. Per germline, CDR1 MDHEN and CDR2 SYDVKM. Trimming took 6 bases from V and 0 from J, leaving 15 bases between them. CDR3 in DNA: TGTGCCAGCAGCTCCACAGGGACCAGCTCCTACAATGAGCAGTTCTTC. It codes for CASSSTGTSSYNEQFF.

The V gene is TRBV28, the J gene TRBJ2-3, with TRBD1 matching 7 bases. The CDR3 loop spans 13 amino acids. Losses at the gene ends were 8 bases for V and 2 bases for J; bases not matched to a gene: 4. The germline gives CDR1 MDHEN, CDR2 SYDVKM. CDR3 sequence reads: CASGDSHTDTQYF. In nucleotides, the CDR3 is TGTGCCAGCGGGGACAGTCACACAGATACGCAGTATTTT.

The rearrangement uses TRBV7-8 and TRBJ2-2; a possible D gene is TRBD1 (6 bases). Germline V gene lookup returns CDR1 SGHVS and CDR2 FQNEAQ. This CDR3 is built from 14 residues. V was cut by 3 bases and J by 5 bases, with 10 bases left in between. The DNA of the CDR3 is TGTGCCAGCAGCTTCGGACAGATTACCGGGGAGCTGTTTTTT. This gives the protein CASSFGQITGELFF.

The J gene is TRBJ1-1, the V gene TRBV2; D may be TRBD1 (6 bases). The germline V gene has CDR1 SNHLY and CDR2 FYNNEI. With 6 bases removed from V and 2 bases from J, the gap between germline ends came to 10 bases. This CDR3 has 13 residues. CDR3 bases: TGTGCCAGCAGCGGACAGTTTAACACTGAAGCTTTCTTT. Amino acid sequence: CASSGQFNTEAFF.

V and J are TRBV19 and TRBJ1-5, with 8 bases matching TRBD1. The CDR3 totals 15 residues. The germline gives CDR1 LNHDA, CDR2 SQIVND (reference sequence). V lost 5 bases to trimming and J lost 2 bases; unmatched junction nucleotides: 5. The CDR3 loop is CASSLGQGGNQPQHF. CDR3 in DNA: TGTGCCAGTAGTCTAGGACAGGGAGGCAATCAGCCCCAGCATTTT.

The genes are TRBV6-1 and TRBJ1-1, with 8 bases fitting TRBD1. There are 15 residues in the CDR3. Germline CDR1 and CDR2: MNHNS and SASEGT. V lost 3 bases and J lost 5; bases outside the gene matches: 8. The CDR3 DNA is TGTGCCAGCAGTGATATCTGGACAGGGAGTACTGAAGCTTTCTTT. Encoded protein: CASSDIWTGSTEAFF.

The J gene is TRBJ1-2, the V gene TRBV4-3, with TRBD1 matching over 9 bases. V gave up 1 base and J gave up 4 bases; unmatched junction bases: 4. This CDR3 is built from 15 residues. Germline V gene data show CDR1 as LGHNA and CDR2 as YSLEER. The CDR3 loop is CASSQATGGVYGYTF. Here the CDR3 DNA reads TGCGCCAGCAGCCAAGCCACAGGGGGCGTCTATGGCTACACCTTC.

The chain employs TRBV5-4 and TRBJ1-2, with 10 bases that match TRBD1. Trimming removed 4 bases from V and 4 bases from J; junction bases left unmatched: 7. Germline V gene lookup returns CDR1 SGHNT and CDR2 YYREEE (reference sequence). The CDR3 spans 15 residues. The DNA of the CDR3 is TGTGCCAGCAGCAATAGGACAGGGGGTATCTATGGCTACACCTTC. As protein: CASSNRTGGIYGYTF.